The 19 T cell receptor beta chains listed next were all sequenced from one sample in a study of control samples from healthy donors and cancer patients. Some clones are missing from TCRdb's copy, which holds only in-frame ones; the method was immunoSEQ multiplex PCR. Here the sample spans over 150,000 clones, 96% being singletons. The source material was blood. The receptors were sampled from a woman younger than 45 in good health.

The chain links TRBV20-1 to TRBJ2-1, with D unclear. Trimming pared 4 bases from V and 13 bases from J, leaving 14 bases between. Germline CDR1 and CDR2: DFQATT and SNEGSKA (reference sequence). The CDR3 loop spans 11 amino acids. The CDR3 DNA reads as TGCAGTGCTACCCGCGAGGAGCGACAGTTCTTC. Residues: CSATREERQFF.

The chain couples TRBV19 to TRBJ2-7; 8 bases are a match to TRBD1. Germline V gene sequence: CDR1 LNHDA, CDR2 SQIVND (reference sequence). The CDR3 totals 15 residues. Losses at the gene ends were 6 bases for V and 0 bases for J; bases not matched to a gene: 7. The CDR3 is CASSSSGQVSYEQYF. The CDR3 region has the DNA TGTGCCAGTAGCTCCTCGGGACAGGTCTCCTACGAGCAGTACTTC.

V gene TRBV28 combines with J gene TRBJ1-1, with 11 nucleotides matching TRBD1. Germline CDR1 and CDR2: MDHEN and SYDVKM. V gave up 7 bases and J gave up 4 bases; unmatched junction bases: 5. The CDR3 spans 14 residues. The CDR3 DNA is TGTGCCAGCAAGCCGGGACAGGGGGTCACTGAAGCTTTCTTT. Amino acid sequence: CASKPGQGVTEAFF.

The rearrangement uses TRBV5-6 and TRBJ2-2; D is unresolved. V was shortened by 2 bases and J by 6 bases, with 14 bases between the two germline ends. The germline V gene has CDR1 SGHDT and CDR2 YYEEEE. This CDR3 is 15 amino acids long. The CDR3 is CASSFWLDLSGELFF. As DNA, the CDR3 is TGTGCCAGCAGCTTCTGGCTAGATCTATCCGGGGAGCTGTTTTTT.

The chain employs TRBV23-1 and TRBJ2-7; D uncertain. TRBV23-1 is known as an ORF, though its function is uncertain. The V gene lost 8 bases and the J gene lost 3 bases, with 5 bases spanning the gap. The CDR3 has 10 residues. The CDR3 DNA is TGCGCCAGCGGCCTCTACGAGCAGTACTTC. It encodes CASGLYEQYF.

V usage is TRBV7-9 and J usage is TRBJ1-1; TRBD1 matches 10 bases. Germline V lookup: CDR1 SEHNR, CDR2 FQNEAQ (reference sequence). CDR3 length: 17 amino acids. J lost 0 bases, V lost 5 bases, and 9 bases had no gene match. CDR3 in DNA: TGTGCCAGCAGCCCTAGACAGGGGGCAGGAATGAACACTGAAGCTTTCTTT. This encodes CASSPRQGAGMNTEAFF.

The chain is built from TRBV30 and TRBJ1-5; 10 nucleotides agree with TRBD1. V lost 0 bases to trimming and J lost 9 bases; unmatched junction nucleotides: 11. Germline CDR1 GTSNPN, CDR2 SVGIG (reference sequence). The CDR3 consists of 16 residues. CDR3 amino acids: CAWSVPGQGMDWPQHF. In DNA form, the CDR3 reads TGTGCCTGGAGTGTACCGGGACAGGGGATGGATTGGCCCCAGCATTTT.

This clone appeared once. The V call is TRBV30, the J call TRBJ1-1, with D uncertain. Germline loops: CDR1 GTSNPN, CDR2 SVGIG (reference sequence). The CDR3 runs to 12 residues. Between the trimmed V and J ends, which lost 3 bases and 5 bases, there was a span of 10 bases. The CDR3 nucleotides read TGTGCCTGGAGCATAGGTTGGACTGAAGCTTTCTTT. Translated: CAWSIGWTEAFF.

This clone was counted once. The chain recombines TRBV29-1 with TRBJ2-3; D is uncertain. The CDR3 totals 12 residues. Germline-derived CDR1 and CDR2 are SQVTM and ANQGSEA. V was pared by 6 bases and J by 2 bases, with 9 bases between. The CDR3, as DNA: TGCAGCGTCGCCTTGAACACAGATACGCAGTATTTT. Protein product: CSVALNTDTQYF.

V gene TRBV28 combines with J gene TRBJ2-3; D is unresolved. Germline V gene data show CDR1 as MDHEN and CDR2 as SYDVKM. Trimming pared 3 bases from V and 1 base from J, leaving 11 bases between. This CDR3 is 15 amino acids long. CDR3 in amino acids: CASSFVEIGTDTQYF. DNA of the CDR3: TGTGCCAGCAGTTTTGTGGAGATCGGCACAGATACGCAGTATTTT.

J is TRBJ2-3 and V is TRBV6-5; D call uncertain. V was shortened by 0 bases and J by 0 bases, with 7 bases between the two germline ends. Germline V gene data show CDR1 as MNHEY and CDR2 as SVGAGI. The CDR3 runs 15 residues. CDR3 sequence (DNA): TGTGCCAGCAGTTACTCGCGCGTTAGCACAGATACGCAGTATTTT. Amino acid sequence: CASSYSRVSTDTQYF.

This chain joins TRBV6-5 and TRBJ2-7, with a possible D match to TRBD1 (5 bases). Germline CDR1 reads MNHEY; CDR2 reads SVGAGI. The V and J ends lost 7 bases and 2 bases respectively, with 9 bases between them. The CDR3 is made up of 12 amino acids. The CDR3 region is CASKETAYEQYF. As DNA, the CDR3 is TGTGCCAGCAAGGAGACAGCCTACGAGCAGTACTTC.

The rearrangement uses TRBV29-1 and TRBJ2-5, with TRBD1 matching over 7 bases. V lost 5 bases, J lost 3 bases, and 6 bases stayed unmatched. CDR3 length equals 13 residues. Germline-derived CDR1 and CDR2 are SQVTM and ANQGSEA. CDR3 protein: CSVQQTGKETQYF. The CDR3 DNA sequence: TGCAGCGTTCAACAGACAGGGAAAGAGACCCAGTACTTC.

The CDR3 region is CASSLDGTVGYEQYF. The DNA of the CDR3 is TGCGCCAGCAGCTTGGATGGGACAGTTGGCTACGAGCAGTACTTC. This rearrangement joins TRBV5-1 to TRBJ2-7; 7 bases are a match to TRBD1. CDR3 length: 15 amino acids. Germline trimming cut 0 bases from V and 3 bases from J; bases unmatched to any gene: 6. In germline, CDR1 is SGHRS, CDR2 YFSETQ.

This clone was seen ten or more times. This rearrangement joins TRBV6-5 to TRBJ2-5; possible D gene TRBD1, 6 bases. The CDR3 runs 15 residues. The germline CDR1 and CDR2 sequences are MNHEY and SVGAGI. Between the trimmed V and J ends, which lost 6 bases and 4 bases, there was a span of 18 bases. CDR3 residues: CASRRAGATRETQYF. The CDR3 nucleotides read TGTGCCAGCAGACGCGCAGGGGCCACTCGAGAGACCCAGTACTTC.

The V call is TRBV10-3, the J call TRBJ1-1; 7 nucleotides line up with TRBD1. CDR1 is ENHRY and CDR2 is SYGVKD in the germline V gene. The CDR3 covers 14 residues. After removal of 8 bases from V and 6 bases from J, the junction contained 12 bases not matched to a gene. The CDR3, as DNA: TGTGCCATCCAATATAAGCAGGGGGAATCTGAAGCTTTCTTT. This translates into CAIQYKQGESEAFF.

CDR3 DNA sequence: TGCGCCAGCAGCTCTGGCGCGGGGGCGACTAATGAAAAACTGTTTTTT. Amino acids: CASSSGAGATNEKLFF. The rearrangement uses TRBV5-1 and TRBJ1-4; tentatively, D is TRBD1 (6 bases). Germline values: CDR1 SGHRS, CDR2 YFSETQ. The CDR3 runs to 16 residues. Trimming shortened V by 3 bases and J by 2 bases, and 14 bases separated the two germline ends.

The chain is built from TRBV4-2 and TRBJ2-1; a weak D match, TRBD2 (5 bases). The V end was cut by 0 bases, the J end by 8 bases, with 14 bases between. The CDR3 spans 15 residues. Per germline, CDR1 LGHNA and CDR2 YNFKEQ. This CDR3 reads CASSQDKASTDEQFF. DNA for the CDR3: TGTGCCAGCAGCCAAGATAAAGCTAGCACGGATGAGCAGTTCTTC.

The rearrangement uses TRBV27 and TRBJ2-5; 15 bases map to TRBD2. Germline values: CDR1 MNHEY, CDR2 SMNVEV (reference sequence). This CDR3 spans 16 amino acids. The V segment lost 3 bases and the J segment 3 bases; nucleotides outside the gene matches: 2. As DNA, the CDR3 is TGTGCCAGCAGTTTCCGGACTAGCGGGAGGGAAGAGACCCAGTACTTC. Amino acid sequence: CASSFRTSGREETQYF.